This T cell receptor (beta chain) was captured by sequencing in a study of blood T cell repertoires in COVID-19. Sequencing was performed with immunoSEQ multiplex PCR; in TCRdb, only in-frame clones are kept and a portion is missing. This table holds about 50,000 clones, about nine tenths found once. The germline CDR1 and CDR2 sequences are SGHTA and FQGNSA. Trimming at V came to 1 base and at J to 3 bases, leaving 3 bases not matched to a gene. This CDR3 has 14 residues. The TCR originated in a woman over 75 with COVID-19, enrolled during active disease. The source material was peripheral blood. V and J are TRBV7-2 and TRBJ2-7; 7 bases are a match to TRBD2. The DNA of the CDR3 is TGTGCCAGCAGCTTAGGGGGAGGGTTCTACGAGCAGTACTTC. Translated: CASSLGGGFYEQYF. Variable domain in full (rest from reference TRBV7-2 and TRBJ2-7): GAGVSQSPSNKVTEKGKDVELRCDPISGHTALYWYRQSLGQGLEFLIYFQGNSAPDKSGLPSDRFSAERTGGSVSTLTIQRTQQEDSAVYLCASSLGGGFYEQYFGPGTRLTVT.